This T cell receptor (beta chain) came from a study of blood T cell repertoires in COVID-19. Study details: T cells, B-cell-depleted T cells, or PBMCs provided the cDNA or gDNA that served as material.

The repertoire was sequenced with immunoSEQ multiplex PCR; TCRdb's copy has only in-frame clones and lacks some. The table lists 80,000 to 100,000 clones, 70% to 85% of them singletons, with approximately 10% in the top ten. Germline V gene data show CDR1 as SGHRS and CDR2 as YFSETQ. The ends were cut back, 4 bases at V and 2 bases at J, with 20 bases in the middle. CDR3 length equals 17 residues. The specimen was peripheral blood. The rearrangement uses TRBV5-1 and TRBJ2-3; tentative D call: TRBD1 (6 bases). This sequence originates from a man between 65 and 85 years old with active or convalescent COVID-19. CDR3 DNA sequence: TGCGCCAGCAGCGGGTCCCAAACCAGGGGCCCCACAGATACGCAGTATTTT. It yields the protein CASSGSQTRGPTDTQYF.